The clone carrying this T cell receptor beta chain appeared many times. Its antigen is undetermined. The data derive from a study of T-cell memory formation after mild COVID-19. About the research overall: Most TCR clusters belonged to a single donor. Broader study findings: Day 37-peaking second-wave clones had unconfirmed SARS-CoV-2 specificity.

TCRdb ran MiXCR on the 5' RACE reads and lists one entry per CDR3 protein. Of some 120,000 distinct CDR3 sequences listed, about 5.9% were seen once; the top ten hold around 2%. There are 14 residues in the CDR3. Germline CDR1 reads GTSNPN; CDR2 reads SVGIG (reference sequence). V lost 4 bases and J lost 9; bases outside the gene matches: 12. The chain combines TRBV30 with TRBJ2-3; the match to TRBD1 covers 8 bases. The clonotype was recovered from an adult woman who had mild COVID-19 (a few samples of this study predate the infection). Cell type and time point are not known. The sequenced sample consisted of PBMCs or a T cell subset sorted from them (not recorded which). CDR3 nucleotide sequence: TGTGCCTGGAACATACCTCACAGGGGGTTCACGCAGTATTTT. Amino acid sequence: CAWNIPHRGFTQYF.